This T cell receptor beta chain was profiled in a study of cytomegalovirus exposure and HLA in healthy donors. Turning to the study itself: Among about 400 genotyped donors, approximately 80% fell in the Caucasian-associated ancestry cluster. Study-level results: Specific recognition of CMV antigens was confirmed in vitro for a few chains (all CMV-associated).

Deletions cut 2 bases from V and 7 bases from J, with 8 bases between. CDR3 size: 12 residues. Germline V lookup: CDR1 MDHEN, CDR2 SYDVKM. It was with 60 Vbeta and 13 Jbeta primers that the PCR ran. Clones were read by immunoSEQ multiplex PCR, and TCRdb kept only the in-frame ones, dropping some. This sample has tens of thousands of clones, with 65% to 80% found just once. As concerns this clone: Antigen unknown.

This receptor was taken from a woman in her forties or fifties in good health and CMV-seronegative. The sample consisted of PBMCs. The rearrangement links TRBV28 to TRBJ1-1; TRBD1 is a possible D gene (6 bases). The chain's CDR3 is CASSLTGNEAFF. In DNA, the CDR3 is TGTGCCAGCAGTTTAACAGGGAATGAAGCTTTCTTT.